The entry that follows covers one T cell receptor beta chain sequence. The source of the sample is a study of blood T cell repertoires in COVID-19. Deletions cut 5 bases from V and 1 base from J, with 8 bases between. Germline V gene data show CDR1 as SEHNR and CDR2 as FQNEAQ (reference sequence). CDR3 length: 14 residues. Using immunoSEQ multiplex PCR, the repertoire was profiled, and TCRdb retains in-frame clones only, with some absent. The sample has 190,000 or so clones; 89% are singletons. This receptor was identified in a man between 40 and 49 years old with acute or convalescent COVID-19. The chain has TRBV7-9 and TRBJ2-2; possibly TRBD1 for D (5 bases). Sequenced: peripheral blood. DNA of the CDR3: TGTGCCAGCAGCGGGGCAGAGAACACCGGGGAGCTGTTTTTT. This translates into CASSGAENTGELFF.